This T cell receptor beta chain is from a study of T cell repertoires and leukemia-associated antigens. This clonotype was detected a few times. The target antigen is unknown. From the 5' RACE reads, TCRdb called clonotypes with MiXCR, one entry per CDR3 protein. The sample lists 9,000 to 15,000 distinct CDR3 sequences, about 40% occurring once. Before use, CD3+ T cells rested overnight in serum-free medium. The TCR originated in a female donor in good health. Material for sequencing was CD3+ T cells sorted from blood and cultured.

The CDR3 reads CATSSDRLQETQYF. The CDR3 nucleotides read TGTGCCACCAGCAGCGACAGGCTCCAAGAGACCCAGTACTTC. The chain has TRBV15 and TRBJ2-5, with a weak D call TRBD1 (6 bases). The CDR3 extends over 14 amino acids. V gave up 3 bases and J gave up 1 base, with 9 bases separating them. The germline V gene has CDR1 LNHNV and CDR2 YYDKDF (reference sequence).